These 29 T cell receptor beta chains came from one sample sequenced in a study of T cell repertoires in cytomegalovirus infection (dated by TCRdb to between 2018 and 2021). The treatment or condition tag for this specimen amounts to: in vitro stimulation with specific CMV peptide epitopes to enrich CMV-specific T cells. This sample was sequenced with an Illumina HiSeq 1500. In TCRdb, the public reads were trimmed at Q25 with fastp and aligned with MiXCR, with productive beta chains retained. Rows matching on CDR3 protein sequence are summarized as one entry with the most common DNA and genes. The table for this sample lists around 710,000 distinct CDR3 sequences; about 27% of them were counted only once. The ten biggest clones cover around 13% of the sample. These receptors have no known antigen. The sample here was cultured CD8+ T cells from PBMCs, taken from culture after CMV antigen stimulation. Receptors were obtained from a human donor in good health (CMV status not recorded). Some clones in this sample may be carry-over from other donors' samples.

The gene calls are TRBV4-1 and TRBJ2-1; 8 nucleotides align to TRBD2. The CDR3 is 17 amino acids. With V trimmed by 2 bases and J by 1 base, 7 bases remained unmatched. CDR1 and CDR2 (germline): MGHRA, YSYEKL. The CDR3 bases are TGCGCCAGCAGCCAAAAGCTCGGGGGGGGTTCCTACAATGAGCAGTTCTTC. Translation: CASSQKLGGGSYNEQFF.

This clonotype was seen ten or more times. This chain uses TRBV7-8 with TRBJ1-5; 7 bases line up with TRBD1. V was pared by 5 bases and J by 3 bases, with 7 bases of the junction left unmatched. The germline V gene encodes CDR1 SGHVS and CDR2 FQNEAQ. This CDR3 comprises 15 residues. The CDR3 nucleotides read TGTGCCAGCAGCGCCAGGGGGGGTGACAATCAGCCCCAGCATTTT. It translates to CASSARGGDNQPQHF. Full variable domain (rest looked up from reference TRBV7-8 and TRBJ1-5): GAGVSQSPRYKVAKRGQDVALRCDPISGHVSLFWYQQALGQGPEFLTYFQNEAQLDKSGLPSDRFFAERPEGSVSTLKIQRTQQEDSAVYLCASSARGGDNQPQHFGDGTRLSIL.

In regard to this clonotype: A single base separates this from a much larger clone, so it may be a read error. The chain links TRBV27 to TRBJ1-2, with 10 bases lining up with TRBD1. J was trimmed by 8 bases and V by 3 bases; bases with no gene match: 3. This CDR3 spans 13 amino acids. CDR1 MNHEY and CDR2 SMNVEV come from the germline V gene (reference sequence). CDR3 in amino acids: CASSLTGGRGYTF. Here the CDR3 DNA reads TGTGCCAGCAGTTTGACAGGGGGCAGGGGCTACACCTTC.

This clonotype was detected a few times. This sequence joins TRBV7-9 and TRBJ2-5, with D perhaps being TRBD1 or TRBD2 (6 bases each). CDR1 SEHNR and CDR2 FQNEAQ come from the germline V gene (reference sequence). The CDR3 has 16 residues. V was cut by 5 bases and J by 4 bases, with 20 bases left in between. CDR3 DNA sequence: TGTGCCAGCAGCAGCTTAAACCCGGGGGCTGGAGAGACCCAGTACTTC. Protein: CASSSLNPGAGETQYF.

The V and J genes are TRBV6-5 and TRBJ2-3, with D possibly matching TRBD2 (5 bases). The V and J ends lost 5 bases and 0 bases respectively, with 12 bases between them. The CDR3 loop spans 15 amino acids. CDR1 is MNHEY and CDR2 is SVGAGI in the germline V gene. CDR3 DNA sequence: TGTGCCAGCAGTCTCCCCCCGGGGAGCACAGATACGCAGTATTTT. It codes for CASSLPPGSTDTQYF.

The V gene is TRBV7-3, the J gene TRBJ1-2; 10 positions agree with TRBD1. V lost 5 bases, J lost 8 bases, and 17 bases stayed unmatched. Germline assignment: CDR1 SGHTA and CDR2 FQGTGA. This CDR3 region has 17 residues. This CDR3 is CASSVPGTGVSAGGYTF. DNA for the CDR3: TGTGCCAGCAGCGTCCCCGGGACAGGGGTTTCGGCGGGCGGCTACACCTTC.

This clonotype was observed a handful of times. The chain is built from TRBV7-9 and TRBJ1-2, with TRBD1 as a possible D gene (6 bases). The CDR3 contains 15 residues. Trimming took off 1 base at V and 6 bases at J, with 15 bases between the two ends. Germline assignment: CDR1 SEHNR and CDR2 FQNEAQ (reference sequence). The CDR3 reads CASSLGGGEVDGYTF. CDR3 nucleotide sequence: TGTGCCAGCAGCTTAGGTGGGGGCGAGGTGGATGGCTACACCTTC.

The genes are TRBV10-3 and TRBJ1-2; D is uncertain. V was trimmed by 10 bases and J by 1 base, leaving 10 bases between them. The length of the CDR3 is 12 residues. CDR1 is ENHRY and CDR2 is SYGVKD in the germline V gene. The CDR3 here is CATQEGNYGYTF. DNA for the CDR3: TGTGCCACGCAGGAGGGTAACTATGGCTACACCTTC.

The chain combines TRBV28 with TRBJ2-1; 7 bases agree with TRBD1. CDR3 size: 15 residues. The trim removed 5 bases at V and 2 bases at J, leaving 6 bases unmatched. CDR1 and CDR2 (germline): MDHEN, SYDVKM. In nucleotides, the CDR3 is TGTGCCAGCAGTCTCAGGGGGTGGCCCTACAATGAGCAGTTCTTC. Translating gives CASSLRGWPYNEQFF.

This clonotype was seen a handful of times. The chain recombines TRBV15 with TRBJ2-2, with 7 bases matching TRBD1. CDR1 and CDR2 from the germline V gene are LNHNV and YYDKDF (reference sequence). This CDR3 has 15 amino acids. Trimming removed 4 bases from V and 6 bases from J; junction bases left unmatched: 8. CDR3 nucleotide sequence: TGTGCCACCAGCACCCATGGGGACAGAGCCGGGGAGCTGTTTTTT. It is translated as CATSTHGDRAGELFF.

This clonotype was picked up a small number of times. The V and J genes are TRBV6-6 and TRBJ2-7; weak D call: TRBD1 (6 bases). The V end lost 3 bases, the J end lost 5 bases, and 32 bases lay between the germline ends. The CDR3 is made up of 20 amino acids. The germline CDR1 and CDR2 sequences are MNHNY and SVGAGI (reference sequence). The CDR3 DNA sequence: TGTGCCAGCAGTTATTTATCCTTATTCGAAGGACAGACGATAGAAGACGAGCAGTACTTC. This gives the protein CASSYLSLFEGQTIEDEQYF.

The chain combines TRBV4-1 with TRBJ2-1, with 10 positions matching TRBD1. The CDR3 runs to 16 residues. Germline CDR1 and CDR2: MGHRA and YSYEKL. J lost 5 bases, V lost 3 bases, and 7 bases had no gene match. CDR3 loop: CASSHRRQGANNEQFF. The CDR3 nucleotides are TGCGCCAGCAGCCACCGCAGACAGGGGGCAAACAATGAGCAGTTCTTC.

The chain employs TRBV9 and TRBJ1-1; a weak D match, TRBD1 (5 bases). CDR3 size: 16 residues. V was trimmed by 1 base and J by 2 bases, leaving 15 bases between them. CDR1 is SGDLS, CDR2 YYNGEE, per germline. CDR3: CASSVKARADNTEAFF. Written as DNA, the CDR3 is TGTGCCAGCAGCGTAAAGGCCAGGGCTGATAACACTGAAGCTTTCTTT. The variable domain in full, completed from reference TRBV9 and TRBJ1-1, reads DSGVTQTPKHLITATGQRVTLRCSPRSGDLSVYWYQQSLDQGLQFLIQYYNGEERAKGNILERFSAQQFPDLHSELNLSSLELGDSALYFCASSVKARADNTEAFFGQGTRLTVV.

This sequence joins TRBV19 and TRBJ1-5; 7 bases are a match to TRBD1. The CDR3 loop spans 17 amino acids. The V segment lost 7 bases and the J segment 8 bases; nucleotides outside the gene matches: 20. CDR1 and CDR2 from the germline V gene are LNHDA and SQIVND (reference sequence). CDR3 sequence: CASIPTNRGKMFKPQHF. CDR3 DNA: TGTGCCAGTATCCCCACCAACAGGGGAAAGATGTTCAAGCCCCAGCATTTT.

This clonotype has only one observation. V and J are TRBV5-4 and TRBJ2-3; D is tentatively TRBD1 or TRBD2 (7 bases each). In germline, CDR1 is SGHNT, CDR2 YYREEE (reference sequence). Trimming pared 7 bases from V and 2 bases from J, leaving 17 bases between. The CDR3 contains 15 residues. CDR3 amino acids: CASGTQGGNTDTQYF. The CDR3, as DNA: TGTGCCAGCGGCACGCAGGGGGGGAACACAGATACGCAGTATTTT.

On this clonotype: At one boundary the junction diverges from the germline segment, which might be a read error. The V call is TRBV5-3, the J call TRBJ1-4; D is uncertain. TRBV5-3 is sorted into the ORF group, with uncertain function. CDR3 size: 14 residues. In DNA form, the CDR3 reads TGTGCCAGCAGCTTGATGGGTTTCGGTGAAAAACTGTTTTTT. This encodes CASSLMGFGEKLFF.

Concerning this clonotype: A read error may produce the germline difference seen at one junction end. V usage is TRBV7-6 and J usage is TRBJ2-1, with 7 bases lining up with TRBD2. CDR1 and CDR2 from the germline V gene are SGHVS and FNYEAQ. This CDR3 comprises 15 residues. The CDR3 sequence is CASSLRLAHINEQFF. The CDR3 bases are TGTGCTAGCAGCTTACGACTAGCCCATATCAATGAGCAGTTCTTC. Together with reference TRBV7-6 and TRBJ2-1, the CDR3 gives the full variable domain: GAGVSQSPRYKVTKRGQDVALRCDPISGHVSLYWYRQALGQGPEFLTYFNYEAQQDKSGLPNDRFSAERPEGSISTLTIQRTEQRDSAMYRCASSLRLAHINEQFFGPGTRLTVL.

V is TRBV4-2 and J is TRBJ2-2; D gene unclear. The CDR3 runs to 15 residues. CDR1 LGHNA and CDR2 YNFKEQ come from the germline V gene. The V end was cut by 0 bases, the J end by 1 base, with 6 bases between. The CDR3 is CASSQEPGNTGELFF. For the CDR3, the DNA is TGTGCCAGCAGCCAAGAACCTGGGAACACCGGGGAGCTGTTTTTT.

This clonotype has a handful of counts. The CDR3 protein is CASSRGLTGANVLTF. The CDR3 DNA is TGTGCCAGCAGTCGTGGGTTAACTGGGGCCAACGTCCTGACTTTC. V usage is TRBV6-1 and J usage is TRBJ2-6; D ambiguous. The ends were cut back, 5 bases at V and 2 bases at J, with 10 bases in the middle. There are 15 residues in the CDR3. Germline V gene sequence: CDR1 MNHNS, CDR2 SASEGT.

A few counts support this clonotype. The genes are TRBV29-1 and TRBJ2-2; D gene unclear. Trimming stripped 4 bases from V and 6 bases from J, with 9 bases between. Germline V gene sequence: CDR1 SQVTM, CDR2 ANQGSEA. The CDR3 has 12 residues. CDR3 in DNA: TGCAGCGTTGTTCTAGATGCCGGGGAGCTGTTTTTT. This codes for CSVVLDAGELFF.

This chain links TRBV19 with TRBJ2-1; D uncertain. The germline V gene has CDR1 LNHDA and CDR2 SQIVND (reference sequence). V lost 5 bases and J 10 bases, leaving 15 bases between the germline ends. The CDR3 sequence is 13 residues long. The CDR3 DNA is TGTGCCAGTAGTGGGGTAGCATCGACCGAGCAGTTCTTC. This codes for CASSGVASTEQFF.

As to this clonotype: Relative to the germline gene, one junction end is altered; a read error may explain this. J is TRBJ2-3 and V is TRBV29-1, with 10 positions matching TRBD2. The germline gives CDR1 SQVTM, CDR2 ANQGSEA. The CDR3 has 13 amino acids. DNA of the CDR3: TGTTGTGGAGCGGGGGGGACCACAGATACGCAGTATTTT. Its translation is CCGAGGTTDTQYF.

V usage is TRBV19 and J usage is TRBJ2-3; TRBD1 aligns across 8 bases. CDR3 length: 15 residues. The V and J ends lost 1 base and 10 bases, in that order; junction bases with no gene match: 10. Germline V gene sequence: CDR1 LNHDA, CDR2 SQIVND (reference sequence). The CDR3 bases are TGTGCCAGTAGTATAGCCCGGGACAGGATCTTTGCGCAGTATTTT. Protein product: CASSIARDRIFAQYF.

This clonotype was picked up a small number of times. The CDR3: CASSSRKDSGSPLHF. CDR3 nucleotide sequence: TGTGCCAGCAGTTCCCGTAAGGACAGCGGTTCACCCCTCCACTTT. The gene calls are TRBV28 and TRBJ1-6; possibly TRBD1 for D (6 bases). The V gene's germline CDR1 is MDHEN and CDR2 SYDVKM. The CDR3 length is 15 residues. Trimming removed 4 bases from V and 9 bases from J, with 16 bases in between.

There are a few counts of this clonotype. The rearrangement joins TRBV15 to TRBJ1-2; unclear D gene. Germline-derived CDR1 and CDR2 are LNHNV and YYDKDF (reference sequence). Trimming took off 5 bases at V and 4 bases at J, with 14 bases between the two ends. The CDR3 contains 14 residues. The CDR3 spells CATSPGSTLYGYTF. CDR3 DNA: TGTGCCACCAGCCCCGGGAGTACACTCTATGGCTACACCTTC.

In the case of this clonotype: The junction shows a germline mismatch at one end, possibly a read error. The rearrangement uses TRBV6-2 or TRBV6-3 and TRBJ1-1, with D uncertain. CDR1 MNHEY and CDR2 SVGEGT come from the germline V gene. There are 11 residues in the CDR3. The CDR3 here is CANSFGRNAFF. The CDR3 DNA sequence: TGTGCCAACAGTTTTGGACGGAACGCTTTCTTT.

CDR3 in DNA: TGTGCCATCAGTGTCGGGACAGCGTACCAAGAGACCCAGTACTTC. Its protein is CAISVGTAYQETQYF. The gene calls are TRBV10-3 and TRBJ2-5, with 7 bases lining up with TRBD1. The CDR3 is 15 residues long. CDR1 is ENHRY, CDR2 SYGVKD, per germline. V trimming: 4 bases; J trimming: 0 bases; junction bases outside the gene matches: 5.

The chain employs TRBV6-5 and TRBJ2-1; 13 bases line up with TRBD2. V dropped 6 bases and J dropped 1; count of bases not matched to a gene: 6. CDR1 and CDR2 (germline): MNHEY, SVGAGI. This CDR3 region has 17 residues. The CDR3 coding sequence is TGTGCCAGCAGCCTGACTAGCGGGGGGACTTCCTACAATGAGCAGTTCTTC. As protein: CASSLTSGGTSYNEQFF.

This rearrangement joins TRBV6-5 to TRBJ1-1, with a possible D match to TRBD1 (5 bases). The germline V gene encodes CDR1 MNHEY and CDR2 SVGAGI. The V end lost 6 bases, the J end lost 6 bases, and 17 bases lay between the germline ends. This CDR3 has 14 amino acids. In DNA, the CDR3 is TGTGCCAGCAGCCCGGGGGAGTATTTTCCTGAAGCTTTCTTT. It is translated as CASSPGEYFPEAFF.